The entry below describes one T cell receptor (beta chain). The data were taken from a study of OX40 agonist ivuxolimab in advanced cancers. Here immunoSEQ multiplex PCR was the method, and the copy in TCRdb shows in-frame clones only, minus some. Counted here are about 120,000 clones, roughly 93% occurring once; the ten biggest clones make up 0.15% to 0.17%. The germline gives CDR1 MGHRA, CDR2 YSYEKL. Trimming pared 0 bases from V and 2 bases from J, leaving 11 bases between. The CDR3 runs 15 residues. This TCR derives from an adult with an advanced solid tumor such as melanoma, head and neck, liver or kidney cancer. The chain combines TRBV4-1 with TRBJ2-7, with D maybe TRBD1 (6 bases). The material sequenced was CD4+ or CD8+ T cells sorted from blood, taken in a trial of the OX40 agonist ivuxolimab. In DNA, the CDR3 is TGCGCCAGCAGCCAAGATTCACAGGGACCCTACGAGCAGTACTTC. Residues: CASSQDSQGPYEQYF.